This T cell receptor (beta chain) was sequenced in a study of shared clonotypes between healthy human individuals. In the study overall: Participating donors consisted of two women and a few men aged 18 to 49.

Donors included only healthy HIV-negative adults lacking recent acute infections or vaccinations. The CDR3 loop spans 14 amino acids. The V segment lost 4 bases and the J segment 9 bases; nucleotides outside the gene matches: 9. Per germline, CDR1 SGHNT and CDR2 YYREEE (reference sequence). Overall study results and limits: Genetic and exposure-history diversity was limited by the small donor number.

Regarding this clone: Its specificity is unknown. This CDR3 is also generated by other DNA sequences in the sample.

Some clones are missing from TCRdb's copy, which holds only in-frame ones; the method was immunoSEQ multiplex PCR. The sample records about 99,000 clones, 40% to 55% being singletons. The receptor's source is a woman aged 40 to 55 in good health. Some clones in this sample may be carry-over from other donors' samples. Sequencing was performed on PBMCs. The chain has TRBV5-4 and TRBJ2-4, with 8 bases fitting TRBD2. The CDR3 DNA sequence: TGTGCCAGCAGCCCCCGGACTAGCTTCGGCATTCAGTACTTC. It is translated as CASSPRTSFGIQYF.